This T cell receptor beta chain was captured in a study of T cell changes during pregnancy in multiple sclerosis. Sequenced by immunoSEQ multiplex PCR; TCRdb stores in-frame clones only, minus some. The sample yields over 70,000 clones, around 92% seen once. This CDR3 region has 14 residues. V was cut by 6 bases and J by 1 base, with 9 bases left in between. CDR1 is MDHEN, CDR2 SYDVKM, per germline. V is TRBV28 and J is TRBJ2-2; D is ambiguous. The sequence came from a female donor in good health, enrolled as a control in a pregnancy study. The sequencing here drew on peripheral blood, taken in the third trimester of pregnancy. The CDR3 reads CASRGRGNTGELFF. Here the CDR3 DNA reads TGTGCCAGCAGGGGTCGCGGGAACACCGGGGAGCTGTTTTTT.